Following are 16 T cell receptor beta chains from one sample sequenced in a study of CD8 T cells in ankylosing spondylitis. TCRdb re-derived calls from the 5' RACE reads in MiXCR, one entry per CDR3 protein. The sample lists tens of thousands of distinct CDR3 sequences, under 4.5% occurring once. Sequencing used blood, either unsorted or a sorted T cell fraction (not recorded which). The receptors here all came from a female donor with ankylosing spondylitis or in good health (not recorded which).

There are many counts of this clonotype. The chain carries TRBV9 and TRBJ2-3; 11 nucleotides match TRBD2. Trimming cost V 7 bases and J 5 bases; bases outside gene matches: 6. This CDR3 has 14 residues. Per germline, CDR1 SGDLS and CDR2 YYNGEE. The DNA of the CDR3 is TGTGCCAGCGGAGGGACTAGCGGTGGAGATACGCAGTATTTT. As protein: CASGGTSGGDTQYF. The variable domain in full, with the rest retrieved from reference TRBV9 and TRBJ2-3, is DSGVTQTPKHLITATGQRVTLRCSPRSGDLSVYWYQQSLDQGLQFLIQYYNGEERAKGNILERFSAQQFPDLHSELNLSSLELGDSALYFCASGGTSGGDTQYFGPGTRLTVL.

This clonotype has ten or more counts. The V and J genes are TRBV9 and TRBJ2-7; 9 bases are a match to TRBD2. CDR1 is SGDLS, CDR2 YYNGEE, per germline. The CDR3 loop spans 15 amino acids. V gave up 2 bases and J gave up 0 bases; unmatched junction bases: 3. The DNA for the CDR3 is TGTGCCAGCAGCGTCCCTAGCGGGGACTCCTACGAGCAGTACTTC. Its translation is CASSVPSGDSYEQYF.

This clonotype was counted at least ten times. The chain carries TRBV9 and TRBJ1-6; D not resolved. Looked up from germline, CDR1 is SGDLS and CDR2 is YYNGEE. Trimming pared 0 bases from V and 0 bases from J, leaving 7 bases between. This CDR3 comprises 16 residues. CDR3 nucleotides: TGTGCCAGCAGCGTAGGACTGTTCTCCTATAATTCACCCCTCCACTTT. Its translation: CASSVGLFSYNSPLHF.

This clonotype has a count of ten or more. The chain is built from TRBV9 and TRBJ2-5; 8 positions match TRBD2. Germline CDR1 and CDR2: SGDLS and YYNGEE. The CDR3 runs to 16 residues. The V segment lost 1 base and the J segment 4 bases; nucleotides outside the gene matches: 9. The CDR3 DNA sequence: TGTGCCAGCAGCGTATTGACCGGGGGGGCCCCAGAGACCCAGTACTTC. This gives the protein CASSVLTGGAPETQYF.

This clonotype was counted at least ten times. The V and J genes are TRBV9 and TRBJ2-7; a weak D match, TRBD2 (5 bases). V lost 4 bases to trimming and J lost 3 bases, with 11 bases between them. CDR3 length: 13 residues. The germline V gene has CDR1 SGDLS and CDR2 YYNGEE. CDR3 bases: TGTGCCAGCAGCCCCTCGGGGAACTACGAGCAGTACTTC. Amino acid sequence: CASSPSGNYEQYF.

This clonotype was seen ten or more times. The chain recombines TRBV9 with TRBJ2-7; 10 bases agree with TRBD2. The V gene end was trimmed by 2 bases and the J gene end by 4 bases; junction bases not matched to a gene: 9. CDR1 and CDR2 from the germline V gene are SGDLS and YYNGEE. The CDR3 has 16 amino acids. CDR3 in amino acids: CASSVGASGGAYEQYF. The CDR3 DNA is TGTGCCAGCAGCGTGGGGGCAAGCGGGGGGGCGTACGAGCAGTACTTC.

This clonotype came up many times. This chain links TRBV9 with TRBJ2-3; D is uncertain. The CDR3 extends over 13 amino acids. V lost 7 bases to trimming and J lost 6 bases, with 15 bases between them. Germline V gene sequence: CDR1 SGDLS, CDR2 YYNGEE. The CDR3 DNA sequence: TGTGCCAGCGCCCTGGGCGGATCGGATACGCAGTATTTT. It translates to CASALGGSDTQYF.

This clonotype was found many times. This rearrangement joins TRBV9 to TRBJ1-2; D gene ambiguous. The CDR3 spans 13 residues. V lost 7 bases, J lost 6 bases, and 16 bases lay in between. CDR1 SGDLS and CDR2 YYNGEE come from the germline V gene. The CDR3 DNA sequence: TGTGCCAGCGCGGAAGGCGGCGGCGATGGCTACACCTTC. This encodes CASAEGGGDGYTF.

This clonotype occurred many times. V usage is TRBV9 and J usage is TRBJ2-7, with D unresolved. Trimming took off 0 bases at V and 2 bases at J, with 9 bases between the two ends. The length of the CDR3 is 14 residues. Germline V gene data show CDR1 as SGDLS and CDR2 as YYNGEE. CDR3 protein: CASSVDYTTYEQYF. In DNA form, the CDR3 reads TGTGCCAGCAGCGTAGATTACACAACCTACGAGCAGTACTTC.

This clonotype has at least ten counts. The chain couples TRBV9 to TRBJ2-1; D may match TRBD1 or TRBD2 (5 bases each). CDR1 is SGDLS and CDR2 is YYNGEE in the germline V gene. Trimming removed 4 bases from V and 9 bases from J, with 23 bases in between. This CDR3 region has 16 residues. The CDR3 loop is CASSPGKGRRGGEQFF. As DNA, the CDR3 is TGTGCCAGCAGCCCTGGTAAGGGGCGCAGAGGAGGTGAGCAGTTCTTC.

This clonotype was seen at least ten times. The rearrangement joins TRBV9 to TRBJ2-5; 10 nucleotides align to TRBD1. J gave up 5 bases and V 3 bases, and 4 bases lay outside the gene matches. Germline V lookup: CDR1 SGDLS, CDR2 YYNGEE. This CDR3 is built from 14 residues. The CDR3, as DNA: TGTGCCAGCAGCGCCCTGACAGGGGGCGAGACCCAGTACTTC. It yields the protein CASSALTGGETQYF.

This clonotype was counted at least ten times. V usage is TRBV9 and J usage is TRBJ2-2; D may match TRBD1 or TRBD2 (5 bases each). Trimming removed 2 bases from V and 3 bases from J, with 8 bases in between. Looked up from germline, CDR1 is SGDLS and CDR2 is YYNGEE. This CDR3 is 14 amino acids long. The CDR3 nucleotides are TGTGCCAGCAGCGTCCTGGGGGACACCGGGGAGCTGTTTTTT. This codes for CASSVLGDTGELFF. Full variable domain (remainder filled in from reference TRBV9 and TRBJ2-2): DSGVTQTPKHLITATGQRVTLRCSPRSGDLSVYWYQQSLDQGLQFLIQYYNGEERAKGNILERFSAQQFPDLHSELNLSSLELGDSALYFCASSVLGDTGELFFGEGSRLTVL.

This clonotype was seen ten or more times. This chain links TRBV9 with TRBJ2-5, with a tentative D call TRBD2 (7 bases). CDR1 and CDR2 from the germline V gene are SGDLS and YYNGEE. This CDR3 comprises 16 residues. V lost 8 bases and J lost 9, with 29 bases in between. CDR3 nucleotide sequence: TGTGCCAGTTCACCCATGGGGGGGGCGCGATTCGAGGCCCAGTACTTC. The encoded protein is CASSPMGGARFEAQYF.

This clonotype was seen many times. The V and J genes are TRBV9 and TRBJ2-2, with TRBD1 matching 9 bases. This CDR3 is 18 amino acids long. CDR1 SGDLS and CDR2 YYNGEE come from the germline V gene. The V segment lost 4 bases and the J segment 7 bases; nucleotides outside the gene matches: 17. This chain's CDR3 is CASSPRTGAITGLGELFF. CDR3 bases: TGTGCCAGCAGCCCCCGGACAGGGGCGATTACTGGACTCGGGGAGCTGTTTTTT. The full variable domain, rest sourced from reference TRBV9 and TRBJ2-2, is DSGVTQTPKHLITATGQRVTLRCSPRSGDLSVYWYQQSLDQGLQFLIQYYNGEERAKGNILERFSAQQFPDLHSELNLSSLELGDSALYFCASSPRTGAITGLGELFFGEGSRLTVL.

This clonotype ranks as medium-sized. This chain uses TRBV9 with TRBJ1-2; TRBD1 is a possible D gene (5 bases). V was pared by 0 bases and J by 7 bases, with 16 bases between. Germline CDR1 and CDR2: SGDLS and YYNGEE. The length of the CDR3 is 15 residues. This chain's CDR3 is CASSVATPGDGGYTF. The CDR3 DNA follows: TGTGCCAGCAGCGTAGCTACGCCCGGGGACGGTGGCTACACCTTC. Variable domain in full (rest from reference TRBV9 and TRBJ1-2): DSGVTQTPKHLITATGQRVTLRCSPRSGDLSVYWYQQSLDQGLQFLIQYYNGEERAKGNILERFSAQQFPDLHSELNLSSLELGDSALYFCASSVATPGDGGYTFGSGTRLTVV.

The chain carries TRBV21-1 and TRBJ2-3; TRBD1, the table's D call, lacks a check against the DNA. TRBV21-1 is shown as a pseudogene. The CDR3 has 16 amino acids. The CDR3 loop is CASSRTGLPSTDTQYF. The CDR3 nucleotides read TGTGCCAGCAGCCGGACAGGGCTCCCTAGCACAGATACGCAGTATTTT.